A single sample gave rise to the 3 T cell receptor beta chains below, sequenced in a study of vaccination and CD4 T cells after COVID-19. Their antigens remain unidentified. As for treatment: approximately 11-day PBMC culture with coronavirus spike peptide pools or control peptides (ViraFEST assay). Sequenced with the Oncomine TCR Beta short-read assay was DNA taken from cultured CD4+ T cells. TCRdb processed the PCR reads anew with MiXCR; each CDR3 protein has one entry. The table shows 15,000 or so distinct CDR3 sequences, with about 38% occurring only once. Sequenced sample: cultured CD4+ T cells from blood. The receptors were sampled from a human donor with COVID-19.

This clonotype turned up a few times. The rearrangement joins TRBV12-3 or TRBV12-4 to TRBJ2-2, with 7 bases matching TRBD1. The CDR3 covers 15 residues. V lost 1 base to trimming and J lost 2 bases; unmatched junction nucleotides: 1. CDR3 in amino acids: CASSLGQGNTGELFF. CDR3 DNA sequence: TGTGCCAGCAGTTTAGGACAGGGAAACACCGGGGAGCTGTTTTTT.

This clonotype was observed a few times. The chain joins TRBV27 to TRBJ1-6; 8 bases align to TRBD1. V gave up 1 base and J gave up 10 bases; unmatched junction bases: 9. In germline, CDR1 is MNHEY, CDR2 SMNVEV (reference sequence). This CDR3 comprises 16 residues. The DNA of the CDR3 is TGTGCCAGCAGTTTATGGACAGGGAGGTTCGCCTCACCCCTCCACTTT. Amino acids: CASSLWTGRFASPLHF.

The chain has TRBV6-4 and TRBJ2-1; D is ambiguous. Germline V gives CDR1 MRHNA, CDR2 SNTAGT. The V end was cut by 0 bases, the J end by 9 bases, with 9 bases between. The CDR3 extends over 13 amino acids. This CDR3 reads CASSDSRSSEQFF. The CDR3 region has the DNA TGTGCCAGCAGTGACTCGAGGAGTAGTGAGCAGTTCTTC.